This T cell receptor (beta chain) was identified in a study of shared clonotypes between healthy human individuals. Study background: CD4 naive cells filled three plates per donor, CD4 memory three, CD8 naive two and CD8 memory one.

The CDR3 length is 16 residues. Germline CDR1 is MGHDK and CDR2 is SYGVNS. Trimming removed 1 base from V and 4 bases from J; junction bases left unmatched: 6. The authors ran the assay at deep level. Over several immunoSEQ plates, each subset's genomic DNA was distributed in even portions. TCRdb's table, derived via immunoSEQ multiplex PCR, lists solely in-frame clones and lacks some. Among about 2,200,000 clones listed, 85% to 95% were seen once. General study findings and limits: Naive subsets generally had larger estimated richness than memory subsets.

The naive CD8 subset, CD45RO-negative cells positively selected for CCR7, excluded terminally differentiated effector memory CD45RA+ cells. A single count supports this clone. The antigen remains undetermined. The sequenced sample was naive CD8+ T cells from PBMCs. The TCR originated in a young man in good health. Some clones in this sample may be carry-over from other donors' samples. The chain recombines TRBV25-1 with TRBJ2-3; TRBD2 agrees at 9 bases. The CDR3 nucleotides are TGTGCCAGCAGTGAATGGATAGCGGGAGAGGCAGATACGCAGTATTTT. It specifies CASSEWIAGEADTQYF.